A single sample gave rise to the 4 T cell receptor beta chains below, sequenced in a study of cytomegalovirus exposure and HLA in healthy donors. Researchers ran the PCR with 60 Vbeta and 13 Jbeta primers. Using immunoSEQ multiplex PCR, the repertoire was profiled, and TCRdb retains in-frame clones only, with some absent. In the table there are about 130,000 clones, roughly three quarters of which are singletons. The sequenced sample was PBMCs. The source is a man aged 25-45 years in good health and CMV-seronegative.

The chain employs TRBV18 and TRBJ2-5; D remains unclear. The assigned J gene may be wrong: the sequence end matches TRBJ2-7 better. CDR1 is KGHSH, CDR2 LQKENI, per germline. This CDR3 contains 13 residues. The CDR3 spells CASSPIQVYEQYF. The CDR3 region has the DNA TGTGCCAGCTCACCAATCCAGGTCTACGAGCAGTACTTC.

In its sample, this clone was seen once. The J gene is TRBJ1-3, the V gene TRBV10-3, with D tentatively TRBD1 (5 bases). This CDR3 is 13 amino acids long. Trimming took 9 bases from V and 0 from J, leaving 9 bases between them. Germline loops: CDR1 ENHRY, CDR2 SYGVKD. The CDR3 DNA sequence: TGTGCCATAAGACAGTACTCTGGAAACACCATATATTTT. This sequence encodes CAIRQYSGNTIYF.

The V gene is TRBV28, the J gene TRBJ1-2; no firm D call. The V end lost 0 bases, the J end lost 7 bases, and 12 bases lay between the germline ends. Germline V CDR1 and CDR2: MDHEN, SYDVKM. CDR3 length: 14 amino acids. CDR3 DNA: TGTGCCAGCAGTTTATGGCGGATGCCCCTTGGCTACACCTTC. This sequence encodes CASSLWRMPLGYTF.

The chain couples TRBV5-1 to TRBJ2-1; 10 bases are a match to TRBD2. This CDR3 spans 15 amino acids. Germline loops: CDR1 SGHRS, CDR2 YFSETQ. J gave up 5 bases and V 0 bases, and 2 bases lay outside the gene matches. CDR3 protein: CASSLGTSGNNEQFF. CDR3 DNA: TGCGCCAGCAGCTTGGGGACTAGCGGAAACAATGAGCAGTTCTTC.